Below, 11 T cell receptor beta chains from the same sample are listed, as sequenced in a study of control samples from healthy donors and cancer patients. Profiling relied on immunoSEQ multiplex PCR, and the TCRdb table lists in-frame clones only, not all of them. There are about 170,000 clones in the sample; 75% to 95% occur only once, and about 2.1% lies in the top ten. The sample taken for sequencing was blood. The receptors shown here come from a middle-aged woman in good health.

The chain recombines TRBV3-1 (or the pseudogene TRBV3-2) with TRBJ1-2; TRBD1 might be the D (6 bases). CDR1 and CDR2 from the germline V gene are LGHDT and YNNKEL (reference sequence). V was trimmed by 1 base and J by 3 bases, leaving 9 bases between them. The CDR3 spans 14 residues. CDR3 nucleotide sequence: TGTGCCAGCAGCCAAGGACAGGCCCACTATGGCTACACCTTC. Protein product: CASSQGQAHYGYTF.

The chain carries TRBV5-6 and TRBJ2-2; weak D call: TRBD2 (6 bases). Germline V lookup: CDR1 SGHDT, CDR2 YYEEEE. V lost 4 bases to trimming and J lost 5 bases, with 9 bases between them. The CDR3 contains 13 residues. CDR3 nucleotides: TGTGCCAGCAGCCCGGGACTTACCGGGGAGCTGTTTTTT. This gives the protein CASSPGLTGELFF.

This clone was recorded only once. The chain has TRBV12-3 or TRBV12-4 and TRBJ1-2; the D is unclear. V lost 3 bases, J lost 4 bases, and 6 bases lay in between. The CDR3 is 12 residues long. The CDR3 DNA sequence: TGTGCCAGCAGTTTTCAGAGCTATGGCTACACCTTC. Translating it yields CASSFQSYGYTF.

The chain employs TRBV12-3 or TRBV12-4 and TRBJ1-2; 7 bases are a match to TRBD1. The CDR3 spans 13 residues. The junction had 7 bases not matched to a gene; V was cut back by 4 bases and J by 8 bases. The CDR3 reads CASSWGQNVGYTF. CDR3 nucleotides: TGTGCCAGCAGTTGGGGACAGAATGTGGGCTACACCTTC.

This clone appeared once. The genes are TRBV11-2 and TRBJ1-2; D unresolved. CDR1 and CDR2 (germline): SGHAT, FQNNGV. This CDR3 region has 15 residues. Trimming took off 1 base at V and 6 bases at J, with 15 bases between the two ends. CDR3 coding DNA: TGTGCCAGCAGCTTAGGGCACACCATCCCCAATGGCTACACCTTC. The encoded protein is CASSLGHTIPNGYTF.

The chain couples TRBV12-3 or TRBV12-4 to TRBJ2-3; possible D gene TRBD2, 5 bases. This CDR3 spans 12 amino acids. Trimming left V 2 bases short and J 10 bases short, with 10 bases between. CDR3 bases: TGTGCCAGCAGTTTATCCCCGAGGGCGCAGTATTTT. The encoded protein is CASSLSPRAQYF.

The chain is built from TRBV25-1 and TRBJ1-1; perhaps TRBD1 as D (6 bases). CDR3 length: 17 amino acids. Trimming cost V 5 bases and J 2 bases, with 21 bases left between them. The germline V gene has CDR1 MGHDK and CDR2 SYGVNS. The CDR3 sequence is CASSRSYGQTINTEAFF. CDR3 DNA sequence: TGTGCCAGCAGTCGGTCTTACGGACAGACGATTAACACTGAAGCTTTCTTT.

The rearrangement joins TRBV7-9 to TRBJ1-1; 11 bases are a match to TRBD1. Germline V gene lookup returns CDR1 SEHNR and CDR2 FQNEAQ (reference sequence). J gave up 4 bases and V 2 bases, and 9 bases lay outside the gene matches. The CDR3 contains 17 residues. The CDR3: CASSLLGTGGKGTEAFF. DNA for the CDR3: TGTGCCAGCAGCTTACTGGGGACAGGGGGAAAAGGCACTGAAGCTTTCTTT. Drawing the rest from reference TRBV7-9 and TRBJ1-1, the complete variable domain is DTGVSQNPRHKITKRGQNVTFRCDPISEHNRLYWYRQTLGQGPEFLTYFQNEAQLEKSRLLSDRFSAERPKGSFSTLEIQRTEQGDSAMYLCASSLLGTGGKGTEAFFGQGTRLTVV.

The chain couples TRBV9 to TRBJ2-5; no reliable D call. Trimming took off 0 bases at V and 2 bases at J, with 8 bases between the two ends. In germline, CDR1 is SGDLS, CDR2 YYNGEE. The CDR3 has 14 residues. The CDR3 region is CASSVGVSQETQYF. CDR3 nucleotide sequence: TGTGCCAGCAGCGTAGGGGTCAGTCAAGAGACCCAGTACTTC.

This clone has a single count. The CDR3 coding sequence is TGTGCCAGCAGCTTGGAGGGTCTGAGCACTGAAGCTTTCTTT. As protein: CASSLEGLSTEAFF. V and J are TRBV5-5 and TRBJ1-1; D not resolved. From germline, CDR1 is SGHKS and CDR2 YYEKEE (reference sequence). V was clipped by 0 bases and J by 4 bases, with 10 bases between them. The CDR3 loop spans 14 amino acids.

The chain has TRBV2 and TRBJ1-6, with D perhaps TRBD1 (6 bases). CDR3 length equals 15 residues. Trimming removed 5 bases from V and 10 bases from J, with 18 bases in between. The germline V gene has CDR1 SNHLY and CDR2 FYNNEI. CDR3 coding DNA: TGTGCCAGCAGTCTTGAGGGACACGCTGACTCACCCCTCCACTTT. The encoded protein is CASSLEGHADSPLHF.